These 15 T cell receptor beta chains were all obtained from the same sample, sequenced in a study of control samples from healthy donors and cancer patients. Sequencing was performed with immunoSEQ multiplex PCR; in TCRdb, only in-frame clones are kept and a portion is missing. The sample gives about 65,000 clones, over 75% of which show up once; over 1% is in the top ten. The sample comprised PBMCs. The receptors stem from a woman in her 50s with colorectal cancer.

This clone was counted once. The chain employs TRBV13 and TRBJ2-7; TRBD2 might be the D (5 bases). This CDR3 has 14 amino acids. Trimming left V 5 bases short and J 2 bases short, with 13 bases between. CDR1 is PRHDT, CDR2 FYEKMQ, per germline (reference sequence). As DNA, the CDR3 is TGTGCCAGCAGCCCGGGGAGCGCCGCCTACGAGCAGTACTTC. Translation: CASSPGSAAYEQYF.

This clone was picked up a small number of times. This chain joins TRBV7-9 and TRBJ2-1; 10 bases align to TRBD2. This CDR3 is built from 16 residues. The junction had 7 bases not matched to a gene; V was cut back by 1 base and J by 7 bases. From germline, CDR1 is SEHNR and CDR2 FQNEAQ (reference sequence). Here the CDR3 DNA reads TGTGCCAGCAGCTTAGGTCTAGCGGGGGAAGTGAATGAGCAGTTCTTC. Protein sequence: CASSLGLAGEVNEQFF.

This chain joins TRBV3-1 (or the pseudogene TRBV3-2) and TRBJ2-2; D remains unclear. In germline, CDR1 is LGHDT, CDR2 YNNKEL (reference sequence). The CDR3 covers 16 residues. V was pared by 2 bases and J by 4 bases, with 14 bases between. The CDR3 region is CASSQHVAETTGELFF. The CDR3 DNA reads as TGTGCCAGCAGCCAACACGTGGCGGAGACCACCGGGGAGCTGTTTTTT.

The J gene is TRBJ1-2, the V gene TRBV6-6; maybe TRBD1 (5 bases). The CDR3 is 12 amino acids. V was clipped by 8 bases and J by 5 bases, with 12 bases between them. CDR1 is MNHNY and CDR2 is SVGAGI in the germline V gene (reference sequence). CDR3 in DNA: TGTGCCAGCGGGCAGGGAATGTATGGCTACACCTTC. It is translated as CASGQGMYGYTF.

The V and J genes are TRBV5-4 and TRBJ2-1; the D is unclear. The V gene's germline CDR1 is SGHNT and CDR2 YYREEE (reference sequence). The CDR3 runs to 12 residues. The V gene lost 1 base and the J gene lost 8 bases, with 7 bases spanning the gap. The CDR3 bases are TGTGCCAGCAGCTTGAATGAGTATGAGCAGTTCTTC. Its protein is CASSLNEYEQFF.

The genes are TRBV2 and TRBJ2-6, with TRBD1 identical over 8 bases. V lost 6 bases to trimming and J lost 0 bases; unmatched junction nucleotides: 7. From germline, CDR1 is SNHLY and CDR2 FYNNEI. The CDR3 spans 17 residues. The CDR3 is CASRTPGQVSGANVLTF. DNA for the CDR3: TGTGCCAGCAGGACGCCGGGACAGGTCTCTGGGGCCAACGTCCTGACTTTC.

J is TRBJ1-1 and V is TRBV7-2; no reliable D call. Trimming stripped 5 bases from V and 0 bases from J, with 13 bases between. Germline V gene data show CDR1 as SGHTA and CDR2 as FQGNSA. The CDR3 sequence is 15 residues long. The CDR3 reads CASSLTGSMNTEAFF. The CDR3 DNA reads as TGTGCCAGCAGCCTTACCGGGAGCATGAACACTGAAGCTTTCTTT.

This chain joins TRBV27 and TRBJ2-1, with TRBD2 as a possible D gene (6 bases). Trimming cost V 0 bases and J 6 bases, with 15 bases left between them. Germline-derived CDR1 and CDR2 are MNHEY and SMNVEV (reference sequence). CDR3 length: 16 amino acids. In DNA, the CDR3 is TGTGCCAGCAGTTTATCCGGGACTCCCGGCGGCAATGAGCAGTTCTTC. Protein product: CASSLSGTPGGNEQFF.

CDR3 residues: CASSLRGDEDTQYF. The CDR3 DNA reads TGTGCCAGCAGCTTGCGGGGGGACGAAGATACGCAGTATTTT. The rearrangement uses TRBV7-3 and TRBJ2-3; TRBD2 aligns across 8 bases. With V trimmed by 3 bases and J by 5 bases, 4 bases remained unmatched. Per the germline V gene, CDR1 is SGHTA and CDR2 is FQGTGA. The CDR3 totals 14 residues.

The rearrangement uses TRBV15 and TRBJ2-1; the D is unclear. Germline V gives CDR1 LNHNV, CDR2 YYDKDF (reference sequence). Trimming took off 3 bases at V and 5 bases at J, with 8 bases between the two ends. There are 13 residues in the CDR3. This CDR3 is CATSSFADNEQFF. The CDR3 region has the DNA TGTGCCACCAGCAGTTTTGCGGACAATGAGCAGTTCTTC.

J is TRBJ1-2 and V is TRBV7-2; 8 nucleotides match TRBD1. V lost 4 bases, J lost 7 bases, and 5 bases stayed unmatched. Germline V lookup: CDR1 SGHTA, CDR2 FQGNSA. The CDR3 extends over 13 amino acids. Here the CDR3 reads CASSSLGQGGYTF. In DNA form, the CDR3 reads TGTGCCAGCAGCTCACTTGGACAGGGTGGCTACACCTTC.

The genes are TRBV30 and TRBJ2-7; D is possibly TRBD2 (6 bases). V lost 4 bases and J lost 2, with 15 bases in between. Germline assignment: CDR1 GTSNPN and CDR2 SVGIG (reference sequence). The CDR3 extends over 14 amino acids. Here the CDR3 DNA reads TGTGCCTGGACCTCCGACGGGAGACCCTACGAGCAGTACTTC. Residues: CAWTSDGRPYEQYF.

The chain couples TRBV11-2 to TRBJ1-2, with TRBD1 matching over 7 bases. The CDR3 has 14 residues. The germline V gene encodes CDR1 SGHAT and CDR2 FQNNGV. V shed 5 bases, J shed 2 bases, and the junction held 5 bases outside the gene matches. The CDR3 protein is CASSPQGRNYGYTF. CDR3 DNA sequence: TGTGCCAGCAGCCCACAGGGGAGGAACTATGGCTACACCTTC.

The chain is built from TRBV28 and TRBJ1-1, with D tentatively TRBD1 (5 bases). In germline, CDR1 is MDHEN, CDR2 SYDVKM. V was clipped by 3 bases and J by 0 bases, with 8 bases between them. This CDR3 region has 14 residues. The CDR3 coding sequence is TGTGCCAGCAGTTTGAGACAGATGAACACTGAAGCTTTCTTT. Encoded protein: CASSLRQMNTEAFF.

The chain is built from TRBV10-1 and TRBJ2-3, with D tentatively TRBD2 (6 bases). V was cut by 2 bases and J by 14 bases, with 17 bases left in between. The CDR3 runs 13 residues. Germline CDR1 WNHNN, CDR2 SYGVQD (reference sequence). In DNA, the CDR3 is TGCGCCAGCAGTGAGGGACCCGGGACTTTTAGGTATTTT. Its protein is CASSEGPGTFRYF.